This T cell receptor beta chain was sequenced for a study of B cell selection in AIRE deficiency. Whole-study findings and limits: Of a few thousand shared Treg TCRbeta sequences, roughly 32% were healthy-only, approximately 9% patient-only. AIRE-deficient Tconv and Treg repertoires matched healthy donors in TCRBV, CDR3 length, diversity.

Generated by immunoSEQ multiplex PCR, the TCRdb table keeps only in-frame clones and is missing some. The sample has about 25,000 clones; roughly 96% are singletons. CD4+CD127+ cells were sorted as the conventional CD4 T cells. Healthy unrelated donors supplied the control samples. Germline CDR1 SGHDN, CDR2 FVKESK. Trimming removed 1 base at V and 4 bases at J, with 13 bases between. This CDR3 has 15 amino acids. On this clone itself: The antigen is unknown.

The sequenced sample was CD4+CD127+ conventional T cells sorted from PBMCs. The chain carries TRBV14 and TRBJ1-2, with D possibly being TRBD1 (5 bases). The sequence was collected from a human donor in good health. CDR3 nucleotide sequence: TGTGCCAGCAGCCAAGCCAGGGCTAGCCTCTATGGCTACACCTTC. Amino acid sequence: CASSQARASLYGYTF. The full variable domain, with the rest looked up from reference TRBV14 and TRBJ1-2, is EAGVTQFPSHSVIEKGQTVTLRCDPISGHDNLYWYRRVMGKEIKFLLHFVKESKQDESGMPNNRFLAERTGGTYSTLKVQPAELEDSGVYFCASSQARASLYGYTFGSGTRLTVV.